A selection of T cell receptor beta chains follows, all from one sample in a study of T cell responses to AZD1222 COVID-19 vaccine. Produced via immunoSEQ multiplex PCR; TCRdb's table is partial and in-frame only. The data contain fewer than 200,000 clones, roughly 88% of them seen just once; the ten biggest clones take up 4.3%. This specimen consisted of peripheral blood, obtained 28 days after the second AZD1222 dose. The receptors were gathered from an adult who received the AZD1222 COVID-19 vaccine. CDR3s include the opening cysteine and the closing phenylalanine or tryptophan. Fields, in order: clone size, D gene, J gene, V gene, CDR3 DNA, CDR3 protein. The D gene is left open where the match is weak. Size is omitted from some rows. Given values are once, few, many or a class for expanded clones.

. | . | TRBJ1-5 | TRBV2 | TGTGCCAGCAGCGCAAGACCTGGCAATCAGCCCCAGCATTTT | CASSARPGNQPQHF
. | TRBD2 | TRBJ2-2 | TRBV24-1 | TGTGCCACAAGCCAAAGCGGGAGCACCGGGGAGCTGTTTTTT | CATSQSGSTGELFF
. | . | TRBJ1-1 | TRBV3-1/TRBV3-2 | TGTGCCAGCAGCCCTCCTGGGGGCCCCTTTATGAACACTGAAGCTTTCTTT | CASSPPGGPFMNTEAFF
. | . | TRBJ1-3 | TRBV7-9 | TGTGCCAGCAGCTTATTCACAGGGCGTACTGGAAACACCATATATTTT | CASSLFTGRTGNTIYF
. | . | TRBJ1-2 | TRBV2 | TGTGCCAGCAGTGAAATCGGCCGGGGAGGGGAATATGGCTACACCTTC | CASSEIGRGGEYGYTF
. | . | TRBJ1-1 | TRBV29-1 | TGCAGCGTTGATCGCGGGTCGTACACTGAAGCTTTCTTT | CSVDRGSYTEAFF
. | . | TRBJ2-5 | TRBV5-4 | TGTGCCAGCAGCTTCCAAACAGGACTTCGGGAGACCCAGTACTTC | CASSFQTGLRETQYF
. | . | TRBJ1-4 | TRBV19 | TGTGCCAGTAGTGACAGGATAGAAGAAAAACTGTTTTTT | CASSDRIEEKLFF
. | . | TRBJ1-5 | TRBV4-3 | TGCGCCAGCAGCCAAGAGGAGGGCAATCAGCCCCAGCATTTT | CASSQEEGNQPQHF
. | TRBD1 | TRBJ1-2 | TRBV19 | TGTGCCAGTAACCCCGACAGGGCGGGAAACTATGGCTACACCTTC | CASNPDRAGNYGYTF
. | TRBD1 | TRBJ1-4 | TRBV9 | TGTGCCAGCAGCGGGTCCCACGCAGGGGGTAATGAAAAACTGTTTTTT | CASSGSHAGGNEKLFF
. | . | TRBJ2-5 | TRBV6-2/TRBV6-3 | TGTGCCAGCAGTTTGGAAGAGACCCAGTACTTC | CASSLEETQYF
. | . | TRBJ2-7 | TRBV11-3 | TGTGCCAGCAGCTTTTCTAGGGGGGCCTACGAGCAGTACTTC | CASSFSRGAYEQYF
. | . | TRBJ2-5 | TRBV2 | TGTGCCAGCAGCGCGGAAGAGACCCAGTACTTC | CASSAEETQYF
. | . | TRBJ2-7 | TRBV2 | TGTGCCAGCATTAATCCCGAGCGTAACCTCTACGAGCAGTACTTC | CASINPERNLYEQYF
once | . | TRBJ1-3 | TRBV7-8 | TGTGCCAGCAGCTTAGAGGGGATGGGGGGAAACACCATATATTTT | CASSLEGMGGNTIYF
once | . | TRBJ2-1 | TRBV2 | TGTGCCAGTAACGTTGGCAGGGTTCTTAGCAATGAGCAGTTCTTC | CASNVGRVLSNEQFF
. | . | TRBJ1-5 | TRBV6-5 | TGTGCCAGCAGTTACATTCGGAATCAGCCCCAGCATTTT | CASSYIRNQPQHF
. | . | TRBJ2-7 | TRBV3-1/TRBV3-2 | TGTGCCAGCAGTGGGGAAGTCCTTCTGGAGCAGTACTTC | CASSGEVLLEQYF
. | TRBD1 | TRBJ1-6 | TRBV7-2 | TGTGCCAGCACCCCTTCCGGGACAGGGGGCGAATCACCCCTCCACTTT | CASTPSGTGGESPLHF
. | . | TRBJ2-7 | TRBV6-5 | TGTGCCGCAGTGGGGGTTTACGAGCAGTACTTC | CAAVGVYEQYF
. | . | TRBJ2-7 | TRBV4-3 | TGCGCCAGCAGCCAAGACTCAGGGACCGAGCAGTACTTC | CASSQDSGTEQYF
. | TRBD2 | TRBJ2-1 | TRBV5-1 | TGCGCCAGCAGCGAGCGCGGGGGATACTACAATGAGCAGTTCTTC | CASSERGGYYNEQFF
once | . | TRBJ2-7 | TRBV27 | TGTGCCAGCAGTCCCGGGTTAGGAGAATACGAGCAGTACTTC | CASSPGLGEYEQYF
. | . | TRBJ1-2 | TRBV3-1/TRBV3-2 | TGTGCCAGCAGCCAAAAGGCCGCAGGGCTAGGCTATGGCTACACCTTC | CASSQKAAGLGYGYTF
. | . | TRBJ1-2 | TRBV2 | TGTGCCAGCAGTGATGAGGTCTTAGGATATGGCTACACCTTC | CASSDEVLGYGYTF
. | . | TRBJ1-1 | TRBV10-3 | TGTGCCATCAGACCGACATCCGGGCAGACTGAAGCTTTCTTT | CAIRPTSGQTEAFF
. | TRBD1 | TRBJ1-6 | TRBV13 | TGTGCCAGCAGCCTCCGCGGGACAGGCGAAAATTCACCCCTCCACTTT | CASSLRGTGENSPLHF
. | . | TRBJ1-1 | TRBV12-3/TRBV12-4 | TGTGCCAGCAGTTTAAAACCTGCATCGGGAGCTTTCTTT | CASSLKPASGAFF
. | . | TRBJ1-1 | TRBV11-2 | TGTGCCAGCAGCCCCGGACAAGAAGCTTTCTTT | CASSPGQEAFF
. | . | TRBJ1-2 | TRBV3-1/TRBV3-2 | TGTGCCAGCAGCCTAACGACGTTGGGCCCGCACACCTTC | CASSLTTLGPHTF
. | . | TRBJ1-3 | TRBV15 | TGTGCCACCAGCAGAGGTGGCCGGACCTCTGGAAACACCATATATTTT | CATSRGGRTSGNTIYF
few | . | TRBJ1-1 | TRBV12-3/TRBV12-4 | TGTGCCAGCGTCCAGGGGAACACTGAAGCTTTCTTT | CASVQGNTEAFF
. | . | TRBJ1-3 | TRBV3-1/TRBV3-2 | TGTGCCAGCAGCCACTTAGACCCAACCCGAAACACCATATATTTT | CASSHLDPTRNTIYF
. | TRBD1 | TRBJ1-1 | TRBV7-9 | TGTGCCAGCAGCTCGGGACAGGTGAAAAGGGCAACTGAAGCTTTCTTT | CASSSGQVKRATEAFF
. | . | TRBJ1-1 | TRBV29-1 | TGCAGCGTTGAACTCCCAGGACAGCCCGGGGCATCTTTCTTT | CSVELPGQPGASFF
. | . | TRBJ1-3 | TRBV7-9 | TGTGCCAGCTCCCCCCCGGGGGGAAGGTTAGCAGGAAACACCATATATTTT | CASSPPGGRLAGNTIYF
. | . | TRBJ1-1 | TRBV13 | TGTGCCAGCAGCTTATGGGCCGCCTGGCACACTGAAGCTTTCTTT | CASSLWAAWHTEAFF
once | . | TRBJ1-5 | TRBV4-1 | TGCGCCAGCAGCCAGGGGGCCTTAAATCAGCCCCAGCATTTT | CASSQGALNQPQHF
. | . | TRBJ2-1 | TRBV19 | TGTGCCAGTAGTATCCTTACGGGGACCTCCTACAATGAGCAGTTCTTC | CASSILTGTSYNEQFF
. | . | TRBJ2-3 | TRBV19 | TGTGCCAGTAGTATCATGGATACGCAGTATTTT | CASSIMDTQYF
. | . | TRBJ2-7 | TRBV3-1/TRBV3-2 | TGTGCCAGCAGCCAGGAGGACTACGAGCAGTACTTC | CASSQEDYEQYF
. | . | TRBJ2-7 | TRBV10-3 | TGTGCCATCAGTGAGGATAGAAGTGACTGGGGACCCCACGAGCAGTACTTC | CAISEDRSDWGPHEQYF
. | . | TRBJ1-2 | TRBV7-9 | TGTGCCAGCAGCTTAGCGGGGGCGTTGGCAGACTATGGCTACACCTTC | CASSLAGALADYGYTF
. | TRBD1 | TRBJ1-1 | TRBV6-4 | TGTGCCAGCAGCAGGGGGGTGAACACTGAAGCTTTCTTT | CASSRGVNTEAFF
. | . | TRBJ1-3 | TRBV3-1/TRBV3-2 | TGTGCCAGTTCATGGGGCTCTGGAAACACCATATATTTT | CASSWGSGNTIYF
once | . | TRBJ1-2 | TRBV6-5 | TGTGCCAGCAGGTCAGAACCCTATGGCTACACCTTC | CASRSEPYGYTF